This T cell receptor beta chain is drawn from a study of T-cell reconstitution after alpha-beta-depleted transplantation in children (dated by TCRdb to the mid-2010s). Context from the whole study: T-cell immune reconstitution after TCRalphabeta/CD19-depleted allogeneic hematopoietic cell transplantation in children was quantitatively tracked in the study by means of TCR repertoire profiling.

Of note for this clonotype: No cognate antigen has been identified for it. No much larger clone is present one base from it, and per-base qualities are unavailable.

The protocol used for the library was PCR. Sequenced on an Illumina HiSeq 2500. TCR library preparation used molecular barcoding, with unique molecular identifiers applied to normalize quantification of the TCRbeta repertoire. The public reads were reprocessed in TCRdb via fastp at Q25 and MiXCR, keeping in-frame beta chains. Under each unique CDR3 protein, matching rows form one entry showing the most common genes and DNA. Within this sample are 70,000 to 95,000 distinct CDR3 sequences, with around 16% of them counted one time only. The ten largest clones capture roughly a fifth of the sample. CDR1 and CDR2, per the germline V gene, are LGHNA and YNFKEQ. Its CDR3 holds 15 amino acids, cysteine through phenylalanine. The sequence is cut down to CDR3 DNA, 45 bases in frame from base 1. Germline trimming: 2 bases from V, 1 base from J; junction bases outside gene matches: 4. The treatment or condition label, read with the paper, signifies: allogeneic hematopoietic cell transplantation with graft depleted of TCRalphabeta T cells and CD19 B cells. The children who served as transplant recipients had been given grafts of TCRalphabeta/CD19-depleted allogeneic hematopoietic cells.

The research as a whole found: Over subsequent months, a decline in hyperexpanded clone frequencies was noted, and after one year, T-cell counts and TCRbeta diversity were mostly ascribed to newly produced T cells. The apparently early alphabetaT-cell count recovery about two months after transplant was reportedly dependent on only several hundred rapidly expanded clones derived from non-depleted graft cells. In some patients, the high TCRbeta diversity seen at day 60 was put down to recipient T cells and intrathymic progenitors that had survived conditioning.

Sequencing used PBMCs, mostly from graft donor cells, obtained 180 days after TCRalphabeta/CD19-depleted stem cell transplant. Recombination connected TRBV4-2 to TRBJ1-1, with 7 central nucleotides matching TRBD1. The sequence derives from a male patient under 10 years old who had a stem cell transplant for acute lymphoblastic leukemia, so the T cells may come from the graft donor. CDR3 protein: CASSQTGDRNTEAFF. The nucleotides are TGTGCCAGCAGCCAAACAGGGGATCGGAACACTGAAGCTTTCTTT.